This paragraph reports one T cell receptor (beta chain). The entry originates in a study of blood T cell repertoires in COVID-19. Assay used: immunoSEQ multiplex PCR; TCRdb lists only in-frame clones, some missing. Of about 30,000 clones listed, roughly 90% are singletons. This CDR3 has 14 amino acids. V was cut by 3 bases and J by 8 bases, with 17 bases left in between. Germline V gene data show CDR1 as LNHDA and CDR2 as SQIVND (reference sequence). The chain has TRBV19 and TRBJ2-7, with D perhaps matching TRBD1 (7 bases). Sequencing was carried out using peripheral blood. The source is a human donor with active COVID-19. The donor label of this sample is uncertain. The CDR3 coding sequence is TGTGCCAGTAGTATCACAGGGGAGGCAGACAAGCAGTACTTC. Encoded protein: CASSITGEADKQYF.